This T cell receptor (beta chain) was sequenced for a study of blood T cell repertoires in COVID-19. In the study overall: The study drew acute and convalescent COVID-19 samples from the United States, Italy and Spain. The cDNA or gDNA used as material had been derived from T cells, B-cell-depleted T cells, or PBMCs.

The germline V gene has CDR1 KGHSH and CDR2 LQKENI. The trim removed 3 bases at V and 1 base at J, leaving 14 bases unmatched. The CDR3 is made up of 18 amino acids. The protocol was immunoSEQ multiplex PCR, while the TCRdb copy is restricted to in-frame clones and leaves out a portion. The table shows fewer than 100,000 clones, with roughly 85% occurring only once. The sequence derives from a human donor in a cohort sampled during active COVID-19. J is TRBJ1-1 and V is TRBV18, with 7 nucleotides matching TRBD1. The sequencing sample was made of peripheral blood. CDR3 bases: TGTGCCAGCTCACCTATCACAGGGGCACTAAACAGGAACACTGAAGCTTTCTTT. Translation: CASSPITGALNRNTEAFF.